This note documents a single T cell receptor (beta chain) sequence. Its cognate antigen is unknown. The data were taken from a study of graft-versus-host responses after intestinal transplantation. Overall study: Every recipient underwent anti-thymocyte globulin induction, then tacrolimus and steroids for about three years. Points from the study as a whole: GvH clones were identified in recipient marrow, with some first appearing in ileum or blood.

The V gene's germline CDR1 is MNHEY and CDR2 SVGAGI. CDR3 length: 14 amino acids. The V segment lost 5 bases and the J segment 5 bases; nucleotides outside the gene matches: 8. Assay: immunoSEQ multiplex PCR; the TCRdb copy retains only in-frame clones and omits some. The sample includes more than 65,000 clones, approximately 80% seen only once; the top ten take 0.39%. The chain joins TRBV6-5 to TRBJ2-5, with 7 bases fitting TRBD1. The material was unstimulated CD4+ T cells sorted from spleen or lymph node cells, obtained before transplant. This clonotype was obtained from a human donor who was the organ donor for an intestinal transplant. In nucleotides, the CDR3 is TGTGCCAGCAGTGAAGTAGGGGGCCGTGAGACCCAGTACTTC. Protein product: CASSEVGGRETQYF.